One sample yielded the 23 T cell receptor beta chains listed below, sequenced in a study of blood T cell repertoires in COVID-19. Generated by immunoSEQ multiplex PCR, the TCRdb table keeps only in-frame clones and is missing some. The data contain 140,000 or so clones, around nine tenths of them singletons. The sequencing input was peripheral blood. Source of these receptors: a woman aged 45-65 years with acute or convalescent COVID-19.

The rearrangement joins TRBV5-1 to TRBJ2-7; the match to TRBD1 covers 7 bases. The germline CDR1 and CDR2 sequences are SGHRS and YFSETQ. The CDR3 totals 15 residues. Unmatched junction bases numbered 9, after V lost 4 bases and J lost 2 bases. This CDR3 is CASSPGTELTYEQYF. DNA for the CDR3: TGCGCCAGCAGCCCCGGGACAGAATTAACCTACGAGCAGTACTTC.

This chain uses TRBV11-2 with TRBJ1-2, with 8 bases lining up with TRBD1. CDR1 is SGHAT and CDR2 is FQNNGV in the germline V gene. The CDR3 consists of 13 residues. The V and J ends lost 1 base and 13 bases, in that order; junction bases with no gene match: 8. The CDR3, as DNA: TGTGCCAGCAGCTTAGTAAACAGGGGGATGGGCACCTTC. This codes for CASSLVNRGMGTF.

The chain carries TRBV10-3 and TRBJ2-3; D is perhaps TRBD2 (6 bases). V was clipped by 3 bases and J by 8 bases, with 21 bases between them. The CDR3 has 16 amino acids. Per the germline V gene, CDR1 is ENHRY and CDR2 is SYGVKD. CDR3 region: CAISEALRGSAGTQYF. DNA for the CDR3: TGTGCCATCAGTGAAGCTCTTCGGGGGTCGGCAGGTACGCAGTATTTT.

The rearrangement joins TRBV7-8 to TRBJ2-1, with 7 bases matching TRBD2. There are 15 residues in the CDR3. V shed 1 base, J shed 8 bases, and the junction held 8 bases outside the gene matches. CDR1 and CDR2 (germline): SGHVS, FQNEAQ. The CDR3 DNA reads TGTGCCAGCAGCTTAGTCATAAGACTAGCCGATGAGCAGTTCTTC. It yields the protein CASSLVIRLADEQFF.

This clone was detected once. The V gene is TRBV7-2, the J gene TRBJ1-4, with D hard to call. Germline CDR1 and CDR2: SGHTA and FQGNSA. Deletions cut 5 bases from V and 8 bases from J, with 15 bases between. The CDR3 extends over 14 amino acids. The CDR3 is CASSPRRGGEKLFF. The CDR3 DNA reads TGTGCCAGCAGCCCACGTCGGGGAGGGGAAAAACTGTTTTTT.

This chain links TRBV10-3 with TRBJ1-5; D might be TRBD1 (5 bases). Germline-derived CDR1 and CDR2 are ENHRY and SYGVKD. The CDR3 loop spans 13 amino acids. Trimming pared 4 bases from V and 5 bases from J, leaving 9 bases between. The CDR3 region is CAISVGGDQPQHF. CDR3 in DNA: TGTGCCATCAGTGTCGGGGGGGATCAGCCCCAGCATTTT.

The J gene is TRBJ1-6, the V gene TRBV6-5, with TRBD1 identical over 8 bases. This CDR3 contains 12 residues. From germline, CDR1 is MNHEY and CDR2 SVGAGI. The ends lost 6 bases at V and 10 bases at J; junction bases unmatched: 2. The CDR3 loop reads CASRGQVSPLHF. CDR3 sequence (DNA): TGTGCCAGCAGGGGACAGGTGTCACCCCTCCACTTT.

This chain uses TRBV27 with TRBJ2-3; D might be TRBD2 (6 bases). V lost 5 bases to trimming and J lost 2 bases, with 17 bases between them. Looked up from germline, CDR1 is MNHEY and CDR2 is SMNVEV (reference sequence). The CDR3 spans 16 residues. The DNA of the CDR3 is TGTGCCAGCAGTGAACCGGGAGCAAGGATCACAGATACGCAGTATTTT. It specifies CASSEPGARITDTQYF.

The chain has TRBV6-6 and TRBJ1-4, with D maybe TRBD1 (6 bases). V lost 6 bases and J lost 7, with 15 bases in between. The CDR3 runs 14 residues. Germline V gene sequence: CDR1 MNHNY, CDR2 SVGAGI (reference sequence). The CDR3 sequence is CASRDRSEGEKLFF. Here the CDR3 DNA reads TGTGCCAGCAGAGACAGGTCCGAAGGTGAAAAACTGTTTTTT.

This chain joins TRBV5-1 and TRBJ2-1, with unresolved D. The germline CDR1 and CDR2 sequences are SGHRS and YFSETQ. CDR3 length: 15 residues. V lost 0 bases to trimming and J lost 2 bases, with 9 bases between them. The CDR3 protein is CASSLDYSAYNEQFF. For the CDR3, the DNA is TGCGCCAGCAGCTTGGATTATTCAGCCTACAATGAGCAGTTCTTC.

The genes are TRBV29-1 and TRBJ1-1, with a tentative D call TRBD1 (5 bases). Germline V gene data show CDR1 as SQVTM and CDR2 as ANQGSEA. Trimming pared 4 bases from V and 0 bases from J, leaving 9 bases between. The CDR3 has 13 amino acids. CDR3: CSVAGVLNTEAFF. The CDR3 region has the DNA TGCAGCGTTGCGGGGGTCTTGAACACTGAAGCTTTCTTT.

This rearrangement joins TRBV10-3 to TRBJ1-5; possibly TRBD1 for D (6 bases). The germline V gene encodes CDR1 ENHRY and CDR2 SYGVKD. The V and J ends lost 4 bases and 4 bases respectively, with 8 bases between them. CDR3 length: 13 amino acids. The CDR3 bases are TGTGCCATCAGTGGACAGGATAATCAGCCCCAGCATTTT. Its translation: CAISGQDNQPQHF.

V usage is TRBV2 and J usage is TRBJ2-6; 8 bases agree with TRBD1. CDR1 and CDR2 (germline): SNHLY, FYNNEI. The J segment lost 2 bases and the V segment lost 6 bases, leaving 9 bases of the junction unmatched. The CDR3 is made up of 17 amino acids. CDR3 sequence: CASSPGQDLPGANVLTF. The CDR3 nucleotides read TGTGCCAGCAGCCCGGGACAGGACCTCCCTGGGGCCAACGTCCTGACTTTC.

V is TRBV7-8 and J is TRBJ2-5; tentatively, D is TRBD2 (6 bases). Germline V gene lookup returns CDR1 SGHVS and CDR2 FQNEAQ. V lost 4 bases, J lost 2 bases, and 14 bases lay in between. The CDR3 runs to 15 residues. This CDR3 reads CASSYDRGLQETQYF. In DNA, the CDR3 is TGTGCCAGCAGCTACGATCGGGGGTTACAAGAGACCCAGTACTTC.

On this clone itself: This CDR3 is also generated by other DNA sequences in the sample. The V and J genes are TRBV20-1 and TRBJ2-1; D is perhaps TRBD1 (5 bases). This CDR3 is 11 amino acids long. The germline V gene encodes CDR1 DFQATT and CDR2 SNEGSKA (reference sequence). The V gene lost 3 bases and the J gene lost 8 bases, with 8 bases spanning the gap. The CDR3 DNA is TGCAGTGCTAGGTCAGGGCATGAGCAGTTCTTC. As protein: CSARSGHEQFF.

Here the CDR3 DNA reads TGTGCCAGCAGCTCCCCCGGGACAGGGGGCACTGAAGCTTTCTTT. Residues: CASSSPGTGGTEAFF. J is TRBJ1-1 and V is TRBV5-4; 11 bases are shared with TRBD1. V lost 3 bases to trimming and J lost 4 bases; unmatched junction nucleotides: 5. Germline V gene lookup returns CDR1 SGHNT and CDR2 YYREEE (reference sequence). This CDR3 contains 15 residues.

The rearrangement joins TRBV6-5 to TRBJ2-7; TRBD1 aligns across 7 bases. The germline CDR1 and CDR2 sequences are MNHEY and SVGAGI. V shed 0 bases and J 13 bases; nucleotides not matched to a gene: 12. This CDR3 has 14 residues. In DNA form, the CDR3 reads TGTGCCAGCAGTTACTCGATCCCCGGGACAGTATTTTACTTC. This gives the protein CASSYSIPGTVFYF.

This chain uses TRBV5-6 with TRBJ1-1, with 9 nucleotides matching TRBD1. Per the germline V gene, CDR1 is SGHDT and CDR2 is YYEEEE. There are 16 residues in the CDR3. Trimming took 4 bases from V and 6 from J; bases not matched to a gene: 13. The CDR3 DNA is TGTGCCAGCAGCGGAACCGGGACAGGGAATCGCGCTGAAGCTTTCTTT. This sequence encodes CASSGTGTGNRAEAFF.

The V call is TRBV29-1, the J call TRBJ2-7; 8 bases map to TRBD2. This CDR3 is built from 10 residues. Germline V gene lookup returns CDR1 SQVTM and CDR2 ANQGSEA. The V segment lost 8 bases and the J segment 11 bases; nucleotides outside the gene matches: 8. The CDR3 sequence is CSFTYGREYF. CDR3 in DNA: TGCAGCTTCACATACGGGAGGGAGTACTTC.

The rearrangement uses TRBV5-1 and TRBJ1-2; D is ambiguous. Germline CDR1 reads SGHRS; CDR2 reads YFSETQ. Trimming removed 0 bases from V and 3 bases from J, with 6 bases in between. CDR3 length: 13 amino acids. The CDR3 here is CASSLVRDYGYTF. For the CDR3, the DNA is TGCGCCAGCAGCTTGGTTCGGGACTATGGCTACACCTTC.

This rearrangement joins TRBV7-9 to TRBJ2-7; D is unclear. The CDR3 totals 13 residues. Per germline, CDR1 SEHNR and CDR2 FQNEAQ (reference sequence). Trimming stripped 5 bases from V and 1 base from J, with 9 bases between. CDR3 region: CASSPSRSYEQYF. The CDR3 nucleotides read TGTGCCAGCAGCCCGAGTCGATCCTACGAGCAGTACTTC.

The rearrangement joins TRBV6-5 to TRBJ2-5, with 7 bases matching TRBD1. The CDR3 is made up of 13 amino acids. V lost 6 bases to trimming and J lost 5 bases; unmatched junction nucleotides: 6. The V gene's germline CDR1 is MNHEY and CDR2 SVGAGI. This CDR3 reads CASSRGFRETQYF. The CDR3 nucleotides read TGTGCCAGCAGCAGGGGGTTTCGGGAGACCCAGTACTTC.

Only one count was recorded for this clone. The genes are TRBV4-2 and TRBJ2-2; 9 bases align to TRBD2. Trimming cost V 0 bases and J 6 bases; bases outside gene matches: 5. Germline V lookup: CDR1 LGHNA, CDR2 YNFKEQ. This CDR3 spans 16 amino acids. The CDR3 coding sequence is TGTGCCAGCAGCCAAGATGGAGGCGGGGGGGCCGGGGAGCTGTTTTTT. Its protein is CASSQDGGGGAGELFF.